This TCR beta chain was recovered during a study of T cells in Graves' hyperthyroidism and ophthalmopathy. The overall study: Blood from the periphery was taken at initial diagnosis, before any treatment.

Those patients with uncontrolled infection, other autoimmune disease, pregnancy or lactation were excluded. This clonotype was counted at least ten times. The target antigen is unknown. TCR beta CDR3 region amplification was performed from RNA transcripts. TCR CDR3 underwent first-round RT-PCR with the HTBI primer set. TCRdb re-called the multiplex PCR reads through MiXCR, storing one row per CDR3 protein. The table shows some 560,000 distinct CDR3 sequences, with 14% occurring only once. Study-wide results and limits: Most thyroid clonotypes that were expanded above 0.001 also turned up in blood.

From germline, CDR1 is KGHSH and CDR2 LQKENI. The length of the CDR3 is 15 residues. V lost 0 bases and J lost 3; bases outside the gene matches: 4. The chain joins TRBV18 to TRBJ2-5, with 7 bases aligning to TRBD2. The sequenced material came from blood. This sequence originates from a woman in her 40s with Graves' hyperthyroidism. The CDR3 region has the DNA TGTGCCAGCTCACCACCGGGACTACTCGAAGAGACCCAGTACTTC. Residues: CASSPPGLLEETQYF.